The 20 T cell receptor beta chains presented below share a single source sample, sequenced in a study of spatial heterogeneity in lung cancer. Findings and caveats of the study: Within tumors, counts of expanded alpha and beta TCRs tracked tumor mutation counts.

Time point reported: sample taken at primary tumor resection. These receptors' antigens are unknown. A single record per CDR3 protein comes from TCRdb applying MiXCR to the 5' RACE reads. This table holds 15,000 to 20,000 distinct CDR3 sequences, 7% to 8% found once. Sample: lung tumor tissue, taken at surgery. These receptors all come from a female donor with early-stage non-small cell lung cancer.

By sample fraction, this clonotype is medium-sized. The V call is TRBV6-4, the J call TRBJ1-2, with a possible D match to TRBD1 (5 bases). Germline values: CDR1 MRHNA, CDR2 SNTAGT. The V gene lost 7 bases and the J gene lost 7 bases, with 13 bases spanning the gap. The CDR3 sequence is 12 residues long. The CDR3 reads CASTPRGGGYTF. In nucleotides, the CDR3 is TGTGCCAGCACCCCCCGGGGGGGTGGCTACACCTTC.

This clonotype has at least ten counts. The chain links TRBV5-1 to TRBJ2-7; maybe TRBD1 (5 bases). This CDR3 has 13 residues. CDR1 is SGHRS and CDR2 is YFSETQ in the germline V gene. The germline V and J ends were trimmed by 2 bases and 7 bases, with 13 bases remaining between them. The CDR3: CASSFLGVGEQYF. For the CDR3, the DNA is TGCGCCAGCAGCTTTCTAGGGGTTGGGGAGCAGTACTTC. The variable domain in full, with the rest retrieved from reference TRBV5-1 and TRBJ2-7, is KAGVTQTPRYLIKTRGQQVTLSCSPISGHRSVSWYQQTPGQGLQFLFEYFSETQRNKGNFPGRFSGRQFSNSRSEMNVSTLELGDSALYLCASSFLGVGEQYFGPGTRLTVT.

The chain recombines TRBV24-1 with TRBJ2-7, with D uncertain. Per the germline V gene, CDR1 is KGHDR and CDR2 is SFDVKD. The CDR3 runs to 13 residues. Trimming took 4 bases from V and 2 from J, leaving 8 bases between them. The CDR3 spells CATSDPQTYEQYF. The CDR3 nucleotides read TGTGCCACCAGTGACCCACAGACCTACGAGCAGTACTTC.

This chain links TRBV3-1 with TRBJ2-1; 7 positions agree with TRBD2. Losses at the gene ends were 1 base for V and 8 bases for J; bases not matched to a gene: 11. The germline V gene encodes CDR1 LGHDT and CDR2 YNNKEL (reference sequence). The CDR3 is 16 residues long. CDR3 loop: CASSQVEGAGVHEQFF. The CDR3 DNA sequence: TGTGCCAGCAGCCAAGTCGAAGGGGCGGGGGTCCATGAGCAGTTCTTC.

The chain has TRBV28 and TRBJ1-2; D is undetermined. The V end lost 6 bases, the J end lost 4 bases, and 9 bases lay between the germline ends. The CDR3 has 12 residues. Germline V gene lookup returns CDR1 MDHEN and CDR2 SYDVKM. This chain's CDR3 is CASSPIIYGYTF. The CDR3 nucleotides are TGTGCCAGCAGCCCAATCATCTATGGCTACACCTTC.

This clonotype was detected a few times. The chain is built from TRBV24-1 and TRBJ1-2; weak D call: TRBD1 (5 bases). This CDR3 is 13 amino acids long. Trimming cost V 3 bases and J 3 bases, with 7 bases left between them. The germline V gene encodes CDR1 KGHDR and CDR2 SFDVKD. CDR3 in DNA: TGTGCCACCAGTGATGCGACAGACTATGGCTACACCTTC. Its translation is CATSDATDYGYTF.

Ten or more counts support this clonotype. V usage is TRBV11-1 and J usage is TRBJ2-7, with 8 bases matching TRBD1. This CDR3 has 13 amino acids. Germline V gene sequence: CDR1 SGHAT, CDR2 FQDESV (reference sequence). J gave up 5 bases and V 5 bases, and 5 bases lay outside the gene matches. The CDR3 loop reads CASSPHRGDEQYF. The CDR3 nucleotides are TGTGCCAGCAGCCCCCACAGGGGGGACGAGCAGTACTTC.

The CDR3 coding sequence is TGTGCCAGTAGTATGGCGGACAGGGATCACGAGCAGTACTTC. Protein sequence: CASSMADRDHEQYF. The chain carries TRBV19 and TRBJ2-7, with 8 bases fitting TRBD1. The CDR3 totals 14 residues. J gave up 5 bases and V 3 bases, and 6 bases lay outside the gene matches. CDR1 and CDR2 (germline): LNHDA, SQIVND (reference sequence).

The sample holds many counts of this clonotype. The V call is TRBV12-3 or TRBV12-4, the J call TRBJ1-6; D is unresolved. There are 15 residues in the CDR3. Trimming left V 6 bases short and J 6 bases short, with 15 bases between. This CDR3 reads CASSPRPGANSPLHF. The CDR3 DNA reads TGTGCCAGCAGCCCAAGGCCAGGCGCTAATTCACCCCTCCACTTT.

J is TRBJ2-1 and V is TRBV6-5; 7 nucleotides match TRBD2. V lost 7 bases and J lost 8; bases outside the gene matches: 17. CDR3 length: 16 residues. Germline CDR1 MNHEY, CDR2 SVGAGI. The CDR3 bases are TGTGCCAGCACGTCCCCTGCAGCGGGGACGAAACATGAGCAGTTCTTC. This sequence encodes CASTSPAAGTKHEQFF.

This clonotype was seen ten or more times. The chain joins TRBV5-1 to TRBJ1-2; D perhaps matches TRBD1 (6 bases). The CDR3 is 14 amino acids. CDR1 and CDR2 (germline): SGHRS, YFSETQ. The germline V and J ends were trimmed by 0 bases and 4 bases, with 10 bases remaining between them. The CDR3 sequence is CASSLGTVIYGYTF. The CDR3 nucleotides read TGCGCCAGCAGCTTGGGGACAGTCATCTATGGCTACACCTTC.

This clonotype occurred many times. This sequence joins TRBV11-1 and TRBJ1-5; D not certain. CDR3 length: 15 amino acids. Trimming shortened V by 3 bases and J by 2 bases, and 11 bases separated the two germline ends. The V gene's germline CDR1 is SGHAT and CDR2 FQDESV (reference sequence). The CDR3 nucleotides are TGTGCCAGCAGCTTGTCCGGGGATGGCAATCAGCCCCAGCATTTT. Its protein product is CASSLSGDGNQPQHF.

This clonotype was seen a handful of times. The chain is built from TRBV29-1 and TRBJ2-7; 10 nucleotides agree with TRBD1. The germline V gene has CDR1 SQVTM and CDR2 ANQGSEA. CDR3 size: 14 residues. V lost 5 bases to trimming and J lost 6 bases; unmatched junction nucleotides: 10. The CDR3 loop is CSVFGDRGSREQYF. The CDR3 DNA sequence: TGCAGCGTTTTTGGGGACAGGGGCTCCCGCGAGCAGTACTTC.

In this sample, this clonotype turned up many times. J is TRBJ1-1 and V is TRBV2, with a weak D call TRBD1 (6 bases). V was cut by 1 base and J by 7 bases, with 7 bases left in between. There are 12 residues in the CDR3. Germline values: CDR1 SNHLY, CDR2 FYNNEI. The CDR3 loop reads CASSEEQGEAFF. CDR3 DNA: TGTGCCAGCAGTGAAGAACAGGGTGAAGCTTTCTTT.

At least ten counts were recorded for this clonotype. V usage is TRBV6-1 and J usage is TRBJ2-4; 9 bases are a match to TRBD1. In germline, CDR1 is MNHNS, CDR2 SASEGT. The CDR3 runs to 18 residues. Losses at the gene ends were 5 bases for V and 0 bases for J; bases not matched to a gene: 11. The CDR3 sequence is CASSPKGGQGPAKNIQYF. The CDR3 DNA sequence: TGTGCCAGCAGTCCCAAGGGGGGACAGGGTCCAGCCAAAAACATTCAGTACTTC.

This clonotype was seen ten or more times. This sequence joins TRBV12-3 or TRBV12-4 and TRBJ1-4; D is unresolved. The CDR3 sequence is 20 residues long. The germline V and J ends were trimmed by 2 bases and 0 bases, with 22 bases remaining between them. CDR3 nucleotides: TGTGCCAGCAGTTTACGACGCCAGGCTAACAAGTTGGCAACTAATGAAAAACTGTTTTTT. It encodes CASSLRRQANKLATNEKLFF.

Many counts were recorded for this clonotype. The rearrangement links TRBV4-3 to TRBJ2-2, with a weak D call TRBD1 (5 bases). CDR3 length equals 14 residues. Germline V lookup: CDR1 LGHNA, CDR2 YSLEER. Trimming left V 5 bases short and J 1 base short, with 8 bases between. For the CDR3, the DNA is TGCGCCAGCAGCTCCGACAGGAACACCGGGGAGCTGTTTTTT. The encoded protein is CASSSDRNTGELFF.

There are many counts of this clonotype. CDR3 nucleotides: TGCAGTGCTAGAACCGGGACAGGGGGATTTTTCGTTTCTGGAAACACCATATATTTT. Protein product: CSARTGTGGFFVSGNTIYF. This rearrangement joins TRBV20-1 to TRBJ1-3; 11 bases line up with TRBD1. Germline CDR1 is DFQATT and CDR2 is SNEGSKA (reference sequence). The V and J ends lost 2 bases and 1 base, in that order; junction bases with no gene match: 13. CDR3 size: 19 residues.

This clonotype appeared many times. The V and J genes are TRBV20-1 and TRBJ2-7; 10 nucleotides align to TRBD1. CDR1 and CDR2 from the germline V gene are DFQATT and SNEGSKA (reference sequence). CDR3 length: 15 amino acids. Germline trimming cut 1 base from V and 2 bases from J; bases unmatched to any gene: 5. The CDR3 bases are TGCAGTGCTAGAGGCCGGGACAGGGGCACCTACGAGCAGTACTTC. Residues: CSARGRDRGTYEQYF.

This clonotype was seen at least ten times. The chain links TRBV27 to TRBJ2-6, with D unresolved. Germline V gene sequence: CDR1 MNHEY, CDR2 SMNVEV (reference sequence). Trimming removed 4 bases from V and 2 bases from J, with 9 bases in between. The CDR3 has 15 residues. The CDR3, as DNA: TGTGCCAGCAGTTCCCTGCGAACTGGGGCCAACGTCCTGACTTTC. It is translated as CASSSLRTGANVLTF.